A single sample gave rise to the 21 T cell receptor beta chains below, sequenced in a study of shared clonotypes between healthy human individuals. TCRdb's copy holds only in-frame clones and misses some; the assay was immunoSEQ multiplex PCR. In the table there are millions of clones, more than 90% of which are singletons. Input material: naive CD4+ T cells sorted from blood. Subset denoted: CD45RA+ positively selected. These receptors were taken from a young man in good health.

This chain links TRBV28 with TRBJ2-3; no definite D call. V was pared by 2 bases and J by 2 bases, with 8 bases between. Germline CDR1 and CDR2: MDHEN and SYDVKM. The CDR3 contains 14 residues. Here the CDR3 DNA reads TGTGCCAGCAGTTTAGCTCAGAACACAGATACGCAGTATTTT. Its protein product is CASSLAQNTDTQYF. Complete variable domain (other parts from reference TRBV28 and TRBJ2-3): DVKVTQSSRYLVKRTGEKVFLECVQDMDHENMFWYRQDPGLGLRLIYFSYDVKMKEKGDIPEGYSVSREKKERFSLILESASTNQTSMYLCASSLAQNTDTQYFGPGTRLTVL.

For the CDR3, the DNA is TGTGCCAGCAGACCCACAGGGGGCGTTCACGAGCAGTACTTC. Amino acids: CASRPTGGVHEQYF. The gene calls are TRBV6-1 and TRBJ2-7; TRBD1 aligns across 9 bases. Germline values: CDR1 MNHNS, CDR2 SASEGT. The CDR3 is made up of 14 amino acids. Losses at the gene ends were 6 bases for V and 5 bases for J; bases not matched to a gene: 8.

This clone was observed once. This chain uses TRBV27 with TRBJ2-7, with TRBD2 identical over 13 bases. Per the germline V gene, CDR1 is MNHEY and CDR2 is SMNVEV (reference sequence). The CDR3 loop spans 17 amino acids. Trimming cost V 3 bases and J 3 bases; bases outside gene matches: 8. Written as DNA, the CDR3 is TGTGCCAGCAGTTTCTACGGGACTAGCGGGACTAACTACGAGCAGTACTTC. Encoded protein: CASSFYGTSGTNYEQYF.

This chain links TRBV19 with TRBJ2-6; D is ambiguous. Germline V gives CDR1 LNHDA, CDR2 SQIVND (reference sequence). There are 16 residues in the CDR3. Trimming took off 4 bases at V and 0 bases at J, with 10 bases between the two ends. The CDR3 nucleotides are TGTGCCAGTAGTACGGGCATTCTCTCTGGGGCCAACGTCCTGACTTTC. Residues: CASSTGILSGANVLTF.

The chain joins TRBV11-2 to TRBJ2-1; the D is unclear. The CDR3 spans 13 residues. V was trimmed by 2 bases and J by 8 bases, leaving 10 bases between them. Germline lookup yields CDR1 SGHAT and CDR2 FQNNGV. The CDR3 loop is CASSLMGSDEQFF. The CDR3 DNA is TGTGCCAGCAGCTTAATGGGGTCGGATGAGCAGTTCTTC. Supplemented by reference TRBV11-2 and TRBJ2-1, the full variable domain reads EAGVAQSPRYKIIEKRQSVAFWCNPISGHATLYWYQQILGQGPKLLIQFQNNGVVDDSQLPKDRFSAERLKGVDSTLKIQPAKLEDSAVYLCASSLMGSDEQFFGPGTRLTVL.

The chain joins TRBV29-1 to TRBJ2-7; TRBD1 matches at 10 bases. The CDR3 has 12 amino acids. J was trimmed by 6 bases and V by 7 bases; bases with no gene match: 6. The germline V gene encodes CDR1 SQVTM and CDR2 ANQGSEA. CDR3 DNA sequence: TGCAGCGCGGGACAGGGGAAGGGCGAGCAGTACTTC. Its translation: CSAGQGKGEQYF.

V usage is TRBV2 and J usage is TRBJ2-7; D ambiguous. The CDR3 length is 13 residues. V shed 1 base and J shed 5 bases, with 9 bases lying between them. CDR1 and CDR2 (germline): SNHLY, FYNNEI. As DNA, the CDR3 is TGTGCCAGCAGTGAAGACGGCGCCCACGAGCAGTACTTC. Translation gives CASSEDGAHEQYF.

This chain links TRBV27 with TRBJ1-2; TRBD1 matches 9 bases. The CDR3 covers 14 residues. The germline V gene has CDR1 MNHEY and CDR2 SMNVEV (reference sequence). V was clipped by 6 bases and J by 4 bases; unmatched bases: 6. CDR3 region: CASRRGQGLYGYTF. The CDR3 DNA is TGTGCCAGCAGGCGGGGACAGGGCCTCTATGGCTACACCTTC.

As for this clone: Other nucleotide sequences in the sample specify the same CDR3. The V gene is TRBV7-9, the J gene TRBJ2-7; 12 positions match TRBD2. The V and J ends lost 1 base and 4 bases, in that order; junction bases with no gene match: 2. This CDR3 is built from 15 residues. Looked up from germline, CDR1 is SEHNR and CDR2 is FQNEAQ (reference sequence). CDR3 loop: CASSLGLAGGYEQYF. The CDR3 bases are TGTGCCAGCAGCTTAGGGCTAGCGGGGGGGTACGAGCAGTACTTC. Supplemented by reference TRBV7-9 and TRBJ2-7, the full variable domain reads DTGVSQNPRHKITKRGQNVTFRCDPISEHNRLYWYRQTLGQGPEFLTYFQNEAQLEKSRLLSDRFSAERPKGSFSTLEIQRTEQGDSAMYLCASSLGLAGGYEQYFGPGTRLTVT.

The J gene is TRBJ2-7, the V gene TRBV5-8, with 9 bases fitting TRBD1. CDR1 is SGHTS, CDR2 YDEGEE, per germline. Germline trimming cut 6 bases from V and 5 bases from J; bases unmatched to any gene: 9. The CDR3 sequence is 14 residues long. The CDR3 DNA reads TGTGCCAGCATCATCAGGGACAGGGCCCACGAGCAGTACTTC. Translated: CASIIRDRAHEQYF. Filled out from reference TRBV5-8 and TRBJ2-7, the complete variable domain reads EAGVTQSPTHLIKTRGQQATLRCSPISGHTSVYWYQQALGLGLQFLLWYDEGEERNRGNFPPRFSGRQFPNYSSELNVNALELEDSALYLCASIIRDRAHEQYFGPGTRLTVT.

The V gene is TRBV18, the J gene TRBJ2-1; 7 bases align to TRBD2. The CDR3 contains 17 residues. V dropped 2 bases and J dropped 4; count of bases not matched to a gene: 11. CDR1 and CDR2 from the germline V gene are KGHSH and LQKENI. This CDR3 is CASSPTYQLANYNEQFF. The CDR3 region has the DNA TGTGCCAGCTCACCAACGTATCAACTAGCGAATTACAATGAGCAGTTCTTC.

The chain is built from TRBV11-2 and TRBJ2-2; D might be TRBD2 (6 bases). This CDR3 has 16 residues. V was trimmed by 5 bases and J by 4 bases, leaving 17 bases between them. CDR1 is SGHAT, CDR2 FQNNGV, per germline. The CDR3 coding sequence is TGTGCCAGCAGCCCGCGACTAGGCGTAGGCACCGGGGAGCTGTTTTTT. Its translation: CASSPRLGVGTGELFF.

This rearrangement joins TRBV7-2 to TRBJ2-7; D is possibly TRBD1 (7 bases). The length of the CDR3 is 15 residues. Germline CDR1 SGHTA, CDR2 FQGNSA. V was shortened by 3 bases and J by 6 bases, with 18 bases between the two germline ends. As DNA, the CDR3 is TGTGCCAGCAGCTTCCCCCTCGGCAGGGGGGTCGAGCAGTACTTC. It is translated as CASSFPLGRGVEQYF.

The V call is TRBV6-5, the J call TRBJ2-7; D is ambiguous. The CDR3 runs to 13 residues. Germline CDR1 reads MNHEY; CDR2 reads SVGAGI. The V gene lost 6 bases and the J gene lost 6 bases, with 15 bases spanning the gap. This chain's CDR3 is CASSSPGSREQYF. CDR3 in DNA: TGTGCCAGCAGCTCCCCCGGGTCTCGCGAGCAGTACTTC.

The genes are TRBV7-2 and TRBJ2-1, with D hard to call. Trimming left V 1 base short and J 4 bases short, with 11 bases between. The CDR3 extends over 15 amino acids. CDR1 is SGHTA and CDR2 is FQGNSA in the germline V gene. The CDR3 spells CASSLVAEPYNEQFF. The CDR3 DNA is TGTGCCAGCAGCTTAGTCGCGGAACCTTACAATGAGCAGTTCTTC. Full variable domain (outside the CDR3, taken from reference TRBV7-2 and TRBJ2-1): GAGVSQSPSNKVTEKGKDVELRCDPISGHTALYWYRQSLGQGLEFLIYFQGNSAPDKSGLPSDRFSAERTGGSVSTLTIQRTQQEDSAVYLCASSLVAEPYNEQFFGPGTRLTVL.

Concerning this clone: The same CDR3 arises from other DNA sequences in this sample as well. The chain employs TRBV5-1 and TRBJ2-7; D is possibly TRBD1 (5 bases). The germline V gene encodes CDR1 SGHRS and CDR2 YFSETQ. Deletions cut 3 bases from V and 2 bases from J, with 9 bases between. The CDR3 totals 13 residues. The DNA of the CDR3 is TGCGCCAGCAGCTCGACAGTAACCTACGAGCAGTACTTC. This codes for CASSSTVTYEQYF.

DNA of the CDR3: TGTGCCAGCAGCTTAGTACCGTACCAAGAGACCCAGTACTTC. Amino acid sequence: CASSLVPYQETQYF. The rearrangement uses TRBV7-2 and TRBJ2-5; no definite D call. V lost 1 base and J 0 bases, leaving 6 bases between the germline ends. CDR1 and CDR2 (germline): SGHTA, FQGNSA. The CDR3 has 14 residues.

V gene TRBV12-5 combines with J gene TRBJ1-2; D gene uncertain. This CDR3 comprises 14 residues. Trimming pared 1 base from V and 8 bases from J, leaving 14 bases between. Per germline, CDR1 LGHNT and CDR2 FRNRAP. The CDR3 DNA follows: TGTGCTAGTGGTTTGGAAGAACAACCTTGGGGCTACACCTTC. This translates into CASGLEEQPWGYTF.

The chain carries TRBV18 and TRBJ1-2, with TRBD1 matching 9 bases. The V segment lost 2 bases and the J segment 2 bases; nucleotides outside the gene matches: 3. This CDR3 has 15 amino acids. CDR1 is KGHSH and CDR2 is LQKENI in the germline V gene. In nucleotides, the CDR3 is TGTGCCAGCTCACCATCGGGACAGGGAAACTATGGCTACACCTTC. This translates into CASSPSGQGNYGYTF.

The V call is TRBV10-3, the J call TRBJ1-5, with D possibly TRBD1 on 5 matching bases. Germline V gene sequence: CDR1 ENHRY, CDR2 SYGVKD. CDR3 length: 16 residues. V lost 0 bases and J lost 7, with 16 bases in between. DNA of the CDR3: TGTGCCATCAGTGAGTCTTATCCGGGGGGGGGACAGCCCCAGCATTTT. This codes for CAISESYPGGGQPQHF.

The V gene is TRBV28, the J gene TRBJ2-7; 10 positions match TRBD1. This CDR3 region has 15 residues. With V trimmed by 5 bases and J by 4 bases, 8 bases remained unmatched. Germline V lookup: CDR1 MDHEN, CDR2 SYDVKM. The CDR3 sequence is CASSTTTGGVYEQYF. The CDR3 nucleotides read TGTGCCAGCAGTACGACGACAGGGGGCGTGTACGAGCAGTACTTC.